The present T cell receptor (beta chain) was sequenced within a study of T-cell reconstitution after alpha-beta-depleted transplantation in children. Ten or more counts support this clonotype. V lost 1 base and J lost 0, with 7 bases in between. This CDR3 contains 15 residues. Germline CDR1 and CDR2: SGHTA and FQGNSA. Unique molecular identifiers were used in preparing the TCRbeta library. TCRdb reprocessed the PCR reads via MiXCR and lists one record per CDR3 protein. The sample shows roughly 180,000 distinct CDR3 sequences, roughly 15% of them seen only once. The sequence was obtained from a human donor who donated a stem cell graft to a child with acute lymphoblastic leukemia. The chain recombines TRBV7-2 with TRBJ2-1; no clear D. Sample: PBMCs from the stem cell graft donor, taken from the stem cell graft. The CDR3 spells CASSLDLSSYNEQFF. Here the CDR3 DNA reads TGTGCCAGCAGCTTAGACTTGAGCTCCTACAATGAGCAGTTCTTC.